The sequence of this TCR beta chain was determined in a study of blood T cell repertoires in COVID-19. Study as a whole: Italy, Spain and the United States were the sources of the convalescent and acute COVID-19 samples. The cDNA or gDNA used as material had been derived from T cells, B-cell-depleted T cells, or PBMCs.

Some clones are missing from TCRdb's copy, which holds only in-frame ones; the method was immunoSEQ multiplex PCR. This table holds roughly 200,000 clones, around 82% found once. With V trimmed by 2 bases and J by 4 bases, 12 bases remained unmatched. Germline loops: CDR1 LGHDT, CDR2 YNNKEL (reference sequence). The CDR3 length is 18 residues. Those who participated ranged in age from roughly 18 to 95 years and resided in around 22 US areas. Sequenced material: PBMCs or T cells enriched from blood (not recorded which). This sequence joins TRBV3-1 (or the pseudogene TRBV3-2) and TRBJ2-3; the match to TRBD2 covers 10 bases. The TCR originated in an older woman with acute COVID-19. As DNA, the CDR3 is TGTGCCAGCAGCCAACTCCGGACTAGCGGCAAGAGGGCAGATACGCAGTATTTT. Protein product: CASSQLRTSGKRADTQYF.